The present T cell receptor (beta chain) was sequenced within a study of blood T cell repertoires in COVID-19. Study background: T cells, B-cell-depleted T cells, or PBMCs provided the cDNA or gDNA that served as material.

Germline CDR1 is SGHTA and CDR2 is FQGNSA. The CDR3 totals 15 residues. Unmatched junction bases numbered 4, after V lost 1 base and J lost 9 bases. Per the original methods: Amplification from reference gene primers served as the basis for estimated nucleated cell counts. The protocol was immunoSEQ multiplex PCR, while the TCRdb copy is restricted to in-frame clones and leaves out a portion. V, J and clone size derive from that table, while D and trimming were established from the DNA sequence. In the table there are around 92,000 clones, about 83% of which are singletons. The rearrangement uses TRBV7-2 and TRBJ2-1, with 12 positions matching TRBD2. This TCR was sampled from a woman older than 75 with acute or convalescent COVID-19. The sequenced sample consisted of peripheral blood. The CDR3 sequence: CASSLGLAGDGEQFF. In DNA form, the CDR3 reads TGTGCCAGCAGCTTAGGACTAGCGGGAGACGGTGAGCAGTTCTTC.